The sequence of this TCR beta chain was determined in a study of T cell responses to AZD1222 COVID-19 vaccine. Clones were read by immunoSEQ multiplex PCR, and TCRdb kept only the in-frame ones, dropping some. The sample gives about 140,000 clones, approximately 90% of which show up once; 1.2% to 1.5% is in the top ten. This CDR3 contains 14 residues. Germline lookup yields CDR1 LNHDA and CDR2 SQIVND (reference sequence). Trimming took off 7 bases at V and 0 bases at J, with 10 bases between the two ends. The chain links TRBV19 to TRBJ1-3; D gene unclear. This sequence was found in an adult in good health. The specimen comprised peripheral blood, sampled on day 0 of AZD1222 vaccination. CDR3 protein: CASTAGHSGNTIYF. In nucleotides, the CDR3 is TGTGCCAGTACGGCCGGCCACTCTGGAAACACCATATATTTT.